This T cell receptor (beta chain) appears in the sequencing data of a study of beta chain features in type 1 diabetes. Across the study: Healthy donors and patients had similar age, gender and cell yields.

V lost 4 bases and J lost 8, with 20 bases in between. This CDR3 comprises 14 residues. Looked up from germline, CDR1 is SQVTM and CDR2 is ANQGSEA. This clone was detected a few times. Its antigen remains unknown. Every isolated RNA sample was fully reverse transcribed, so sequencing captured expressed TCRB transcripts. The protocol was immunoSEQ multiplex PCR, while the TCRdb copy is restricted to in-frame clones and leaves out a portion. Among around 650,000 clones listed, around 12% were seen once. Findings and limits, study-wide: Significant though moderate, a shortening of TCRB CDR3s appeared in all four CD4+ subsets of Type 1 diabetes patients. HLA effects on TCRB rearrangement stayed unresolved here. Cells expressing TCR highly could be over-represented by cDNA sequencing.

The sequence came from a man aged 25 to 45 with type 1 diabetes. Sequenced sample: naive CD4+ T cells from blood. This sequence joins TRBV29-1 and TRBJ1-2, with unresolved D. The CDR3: CSVGGRLSWVGYTF. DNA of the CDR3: TGCAGCGTTGGAGGGCGCTTATCGTGGGTAGGCTACACCTTC. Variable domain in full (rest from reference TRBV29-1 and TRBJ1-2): SAVISQKPSRDICQRGTSLTIQCQVDSQVTMMFWYRQQPGQSLTLIATANQGSEATYESGFVIDKFPISRPNLTFSTLTVSNMSPEDSSIYLCSVGGRLSWVGYTFGSGTRLTVV.